The present T cell receptor (beta chain) was sequenced within a study of cytomegalovirus exposure and HLA in healthy donors. Regarding this clone: Its antigen is unknown.

Study outcomes and limitations: Researchers reported in a later analysis that a missense DCLRE1C variant was tied to TCR beta V- and J-gene trimming.

The length of the CDR3 is 13 residues. The ends were cut back, 1 base at V and 7 bases at J, with 11 bases in the middle. Germline loops: CDR1 LNHDA, CDR2 SQIVND (reference sequence). 13 Jbeta primers and 60 Vbeta primers were used for the PCR. Generated by immunoSEQ multiplex PCR, the TCRdb table keeps only in-frame clones and is missing some. The table lists some 180,000 clones, 76% of them singletons. This receptor was taken from a man aged 18-30 years in good health and CMV-seronegative. The source material was PBMCs. The chain employs TRBV19 and TRBJ2-7, with D hard to call. In DNA, the CDR3 is TGTGCCAGTAGTATAGTACCGGAGAAAGAGCAGTACTTC. Encoded protein: CASSIVPEKEQYF. The full variable domain, its missing parts supplied by reference TRBV19 and TRBJ2-7, is DGGITQSPKYLFRKEGQNVTLSCEQNLNHDAMYWYRQDPGQGLRLIYYSQIVNDFQKGDIAEGYSVSREKKESFPLTVTSAQKNPTAFYLCASSIVPEKEQYFGPGTRLTVT.